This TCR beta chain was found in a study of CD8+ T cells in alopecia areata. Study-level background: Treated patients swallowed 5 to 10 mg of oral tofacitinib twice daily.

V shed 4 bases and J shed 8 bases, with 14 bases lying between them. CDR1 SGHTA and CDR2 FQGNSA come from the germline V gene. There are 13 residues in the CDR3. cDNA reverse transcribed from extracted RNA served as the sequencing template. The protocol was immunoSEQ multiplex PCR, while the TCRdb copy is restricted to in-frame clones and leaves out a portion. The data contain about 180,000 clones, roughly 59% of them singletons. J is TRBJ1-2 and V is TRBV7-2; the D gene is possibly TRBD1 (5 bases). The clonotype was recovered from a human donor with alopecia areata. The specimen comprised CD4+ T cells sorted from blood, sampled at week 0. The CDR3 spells CASSSDTVGGYTF. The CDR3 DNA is TGTGCCAGCAGCTCGGACACGGTCGGGGGCTACACCTTC.